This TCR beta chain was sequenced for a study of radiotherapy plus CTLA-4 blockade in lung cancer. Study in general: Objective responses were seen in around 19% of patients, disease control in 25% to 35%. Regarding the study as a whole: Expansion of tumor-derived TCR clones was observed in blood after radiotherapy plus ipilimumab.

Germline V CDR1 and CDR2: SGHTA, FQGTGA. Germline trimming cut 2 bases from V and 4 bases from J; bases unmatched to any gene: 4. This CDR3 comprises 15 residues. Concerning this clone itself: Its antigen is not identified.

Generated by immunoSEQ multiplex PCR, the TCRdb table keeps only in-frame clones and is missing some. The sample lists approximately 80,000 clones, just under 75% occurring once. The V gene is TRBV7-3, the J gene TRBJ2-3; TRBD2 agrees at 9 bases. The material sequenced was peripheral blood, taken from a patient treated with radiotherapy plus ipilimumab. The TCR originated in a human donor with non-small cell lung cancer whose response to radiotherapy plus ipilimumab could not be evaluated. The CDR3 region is CASSLAGGRSDTQYF. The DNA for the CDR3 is TGTGCCAGCAGCTTAGCGGGGGGGCGATCAGATACGCAGTATTTT.